A single sample gave rise to the 32 T cell receptor beta chains below, sequenced in a study of monozygotic twins with inflammatory bowel disease. TCRdb re-called the 5' RACE reads; every CDR3 protein appears as one record, without DNA. The listing contains 350,000 to 400,000 distinct CDR3 sequences. Sequences were obtained from blood. Receptors originate from a human donor with ulcerative colitis or Crohn's disease, or a healthy co-twin of an affected twin (not recorded which).

The genes are TRBV6-1 and TRBJ2-3; absent DNA, TCRdb's TRBD2 call cannot be checked. The CDR3 has 13 amino acids. The germline gives CDR1 MNHNS, CDR2 SASEGT. CDR3 protein: CASRTTGPHTQYF.

The chain has TRBV6-1 and TRBJ2-3; TCRdb's D gene call, TRBD2, goes unchecked for lack of DNA. The CDR3 sequence is 18 residues long. From germline, CDR1 is MNHNS and CDR2 SASEGT. CDR3 sequence: CASTRGLGLNPGTDTQYF.

This chain uses TRBV3-1 with TRBJ2-5; TCRdb indicates TRBD1, and absent DNA this call remains unverified. The germline V gene has CDR1 LGHDT and CDR2 YNNKEL (reference sequence). This CDR3 spans 16 amino acids. CDR3 sequence reads: CASSQDSRWFRETQYF.

The chain employs TRBV11-1 and TRBJ2-1; TCRdb's assignment of TRBD1 cannot be checked, as there is no DNA. The CDR3 covers 15 residues. The germline V gene has CDR1 SGHAT and CDR2 FQDESV (reference sequence). CDR3 protein: CASSLSGGIENEQFF.

V usage is TRBV29-1 and J usage is TRBJ1-1; lacking DNA, the TRBD1 call made by TCRdb goes unchecked. Germline CDR1 and CDR2: SQVTM and ANQGSEA. The CDR3 loop spans 14 amino acids. CDR3 in amino acids: CSVERGQFDTEAFF. Complete variable domain (other parts from reference TRBV29-1 and TRBJ1-1): SAVISQKPSRDICQRGTSLTIQCQVDSQVTMMFWYRQQPGQSLTLIATANQGSEATYESGFVIDKFPISRPNLTFSTLTVSNMSPEDSSIYLCSVERGQFDTEAFFGQGTRLTVV.

The rearrangement joins TRBV20-1 to TRBJ2-3; the TCRdb D gene call, TRBD2, has no DNA to confirm it. CDR1 and CDR2 from the germline V gene are DFQATT and SNEGSKA (reference sequence). The CDR3 extends over 15 amino acids. The CDR3 region is CSARGTSGGTDTQYF.

Here the CDR3 reads CASSPGLAGVLSYEQYF. The V gene is TRBV7-8, the J gene TRBJ2-7; there is no DNA to check the TCRdb D call of TRBD2. Germline V gene data show CDR1 as SGHVS and CDR2 as FQNEAQ. The CDR3 runs to 17 residues.

V gene TRBV28 combines with J gene TRBJ2-1; TCRdb picks TRBD2, but there is no DNA to check that call. The CDR3 covers 18 residues. Germline loops: CDR1 MDHEN, CDR2 SYDVKM. The CDR3 reads CASSSPDGTSGGLNEQFF.

The rearrangement uses TRBV7-2 and TRBJ2-3; the TCRdb call, TRBD1, lacks DNA for checking. CDR3 length equals 12 residues. Germline V gene lookup returns CDR1 SGHTA and CDR2 FQGNSA. Here the CDR3 reads CASTRVTDTQYF.

The chain links TRBV5-1 to TRBJ2-7; absent DNA, TCRdb's TRBD1 call cannot be checked. The CDR3 spans 12 residues. Germline CDR1 is SGHRS and CDR2 is YFSETQ. The chain's CDR3 is CASSLDGTGEYF.

The genes are TRBV20-1 and TRBJ2-1. The CDR3 is 16 amino acids. CDR1 is DFQATT and CDR2 is SNEGSKA in the germline V gene (reference sequence). The CDR3 region is CSARDPLAASYNEQFF.

J is TRBJ2-7 and V is TRBV5-1. The CDR3 sequence is 16 residues long. CDR1 is SGHRS and CDR2 is YFSETQ in the germline V gene. The CDR3 sequence is CASSLVEGWRSYEQYF.

The rearrangement uses TRBV30 and TRBJ2-7; with no DNA, the TCRdb D assignment of TRBD1 cannot be verified. Germline CDR1 reads GTSNPN; CDR2 reads SVGIG (reference sequence). The CDR3 runs to 15 residues. This CDR3 is CAWSYEQGAGYEQYF.

The gene calls are TRBV20-1 and TRBJ2-1; TCRdb names TRBD1, which stays unverified in the absence of DNA. The length of the CDR3 is 14 residues. Germline values: CDR1 DFQATT, CDR2 SNEGSKA (reference sequence). The CDR3 loop is CSARAGQGDNEQFF.

The chain links TRBV5-1 to TRBJ2-1; the D call of TRBD2 rests on TCRdb alone, since no DNA is present to check it. CDR1 and CDR2 from the germline V gene are SGHRS and YFSETQ. This CDR3 is built from 12 residues. CDR3 sequence reads: CASSSFAGEQFF.

CDR3 protein: CASSLEAYTEAFF. The rearrangement uses TRBV11-2 and TRBJ1-1. Germline V lookup: CDR1 SGHAT, CDR2 FQNNGV. The CDR3 runs to 13 residues.

J is TRBJ2-7 and V is TRBV29-1; there is no DNA to check the TCRdb D call of TRBD1. The CDR3 spans 12 residues. Germline CDR1 SQVTM, CDR2 ANQGSEA. This CDR3 reads CSAGTGGNEQYF.

J is TRBJ2-1 and V is TRBV5-4; no DNA is available, so the TRBD2 call from TCRdb remains unchecked. The germline CDR1 and CDR2 sequences are SGHNT and YYREEE (reference sequence). CDR3 length equals 15 residues. CDR3 region: CASSLRLVSRNEQFF.

CDR3 protein: CAWMGDARYNYGYTF. The chain couples TRBV30 to TRBJ1-2; TCRdb proposes TRBD1, but this gene call is untestable without DNA. CDR3 length: 15 amino acids. Per the germline V gene, CDR1 is GTSNPN and CDR2 is SVGIG (reference sequence).

V gene TRBV5-6 combines with J gene TRBJ2-3; TCRdb designates TRBD1, a call that cannot be tested without DNA. CDR3 length equals 17 residues. Per germline, CDR1 SGHDT and CDR2 YYEEEE. The CDR3 loop reads CASSLITGSPSTDTQYF.

The chain combines TRBV29-1 with TRBJ1-4. Looked up from germline, CDR1 is SQVTM and CDR2 is ANQGSEA. CDR3 length: 11 amino acids. The CDR3 protein is CSAEHNGKLFF.

J is TRBJ2-3 and V is TRBV12-3 or TRBV12-4; TCRdb picks TRBD1, but there is no DNA to check that call. CDR3 length: 19 amino acids. This chain's CDR3 is CASSLWLAGTPGSPDTQYF.

J is TRBJ1-5 and V is TRBV6-2 or TRBV6-3; TCRdb outputs TRBD1, but without DNA this stays unchecked. There are 14 residues in the CDR3. The germline V gene encodes CDR1 MNHEY and CDR2 SVGEGT. CDR3 loop: CASTVSGAYQPQHF.

This rearrangement joins TRBV5-1 to TRBJ2-3. Per the germline V gene, CDR1 is SGHRS and CDR2 is YFSETQ. The CDR3 loop spans 15 amino acids. The CDR3 reads CASSSQNFPTDTQYF.

The V gene is TRBV7-2, the J gene TRBJ2-3; TCRdb returns TRBD1, unconfirmable since there is no DNA. CDR1 is SGHTA, CDR2 FQGNSA, per germline. This CDR3 region has 14 residues. The CDR3 loop is CASSLWTATDTQYF.

The chain employs TRBV7-2 and TRBJ1-2; TCRdb's D gene call, TRBD1, goes unchecked for lack of DNA. CDR1 SGHTA and CDR2 FQGNSA come from the germline V gene. The CDR3 is 13 amino acids. The CDR3 protein is CASSLRTGRGYTF.

The chain links TRBV12-3 or TRBV12-4 to TRBJ1-2; TCRdb outputs TRBD1, but without DNA this stays unchecked. The CDR3 has 14 residues. The CDR3 loop reads CASRTGGFGYGYTF.

The genes are TRBV7-9 and TRBJ1-6; TCRdb reports TRBD1, a call that lacks DNA to check it against. CDR3 length: 17 residues. Looked up from germline, CDR1 is SEHNR and CDR2 is FQNEAQ (reference sequence). CDR3 loop: CASSLALGVPDNSPLHF.

This chain links TRBV13 with TRBJ2-2. This CDR3 has 15 residues. Germline CDR1 and CDR2: PRHDT and FYEKMQ (reference sequence). CDR3 region: CASSLARLNTGELFF.

The chain recombines TRBV20-1 with TRBJ2-1; TCRdb's D call of TRBD2 is untestable without DNA. The CDR3 covers 14 residues. Germline V lookup: CDR1 DFQATT, CDR2 SNEGSKA (reference sequence). The CDR3 reads CSAGLAARNNEQFF.

V usage is TRBV28 and J usage is TRBJ2-7. The CDR3 totals 14 residues. Germline values: CDR1 MDHEN, CDR2 SYDVKM. CDR3 region: CASSLFPTSYEQYF.

This chain links TRBV18 with TRBJ2-1; TCRdb's D call of TRBD1 is untestable without DNA. The CDR3 runs to 12 residues. CDR1 KGHSH and CDR2 LQKENI come from the germline V gene. The CDR3 reads CASSPQQGEQFF.